What follows is one TCR beta chain and its context. Antigen specificity is unknown. V was pared by 1 base and J by 7 bases, with 8 bases of the junction left unmatched. The germline gives CDR1 LNHDA, CDR2 SQIVND (reference sequence). The CDR3 runs to 16 residues. The study ran its PCR with 60 Vbeta and 13 Jbeta primers. The method was immunoSEQ multiplex PCR; TCRdb's version includes in-frame clones alone and lacks a portion of them. The profile shows 110,000 or so clones, about 61% of them singletons. This sample is drawn from a study of cytomegalovirus exposure and HLA in healthy donors. The wider study: Earlier, 150 million to 200 million T cells were analyzed, and 95 million to 140 million unique TCR beta sequences were found among them. The study's early data release held around 85 million unique TCRs from HLA-typed donors. Study-wide results and caveats: A previous analysis found most TCR beta V segments productive roughly 87% or roughly 30% of the time. The authors enumerated roughly 180 TCR beta chains as linked to cytomegalovirus.

Sequencing was performed on PBMCs. The chain employs TRBV19 and TRBJ2-1; 9 nucleotides line up with TRBD1. This receptor was identified in a young man in good health and CMV-seropositive. The CDR3: CASSIGNRGLGNEQFF. CDR3 DNA sequence: TGTGCCAGTAGTATAGGCAACAGGGGGCTTGGGAATGAGCAGTTCTTC.